This T cell receptor beta chain was identified in a study of CD8+CD57+ T cells in acquired aplastic anemia. Whole-study context: 3.2 ug was the average amount of DNA from sorted CD4+ and CD8+ cells. Mean read depth for CD4+ cells from healthy donors was 10 million to 13 million.

For this clonotype: The target antigen is unknown. This sequence may be a read error, since a much larger clone differs from it by one base.

This CDR3 is 12 amino acids long. In germline, CDR1 is SGHNT, CDR2 YYREEE (reference sequence). General study points: Patients and controls had in common approximately 30 CD8+ CDR3 sequences. CD8+ Simpson's diversity did not differ significantly between patients and controls.

TCR beta VDJ combinations and CDR3 sequences were profiled from genomic DNA. MiXCR, run by TCRdb on the reads, gives a single entry per CDR3 protein. Of roughly 180,000 distinct CDR3 sequences in the sample, 40% to 50% were seen once. The rearrangement links TRBV5-4 to TRBJ2-1; D remains ambiguous. The clonotype was recovered from a human donor in good health. Sequences were obtained from sorted CD4+, CD8+, or CD8+CD57+ T cells (not recorded which) from PBMCs. The CDR3 nucleotides are TGTGCCAGCAGCTTGGATTGGACGGAGCAGTCCTTC. Translated: CASSLDWTEQSF.